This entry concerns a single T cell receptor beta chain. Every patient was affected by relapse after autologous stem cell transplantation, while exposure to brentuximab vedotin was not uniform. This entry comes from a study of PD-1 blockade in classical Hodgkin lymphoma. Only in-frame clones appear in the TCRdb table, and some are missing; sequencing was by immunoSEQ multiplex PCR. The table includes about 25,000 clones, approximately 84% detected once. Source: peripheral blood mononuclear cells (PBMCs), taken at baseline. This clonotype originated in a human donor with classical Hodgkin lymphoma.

The CDR3 spells CASSPSSVRTDTQYF. The CDR3 DNA sequence: TGTGCCAGCAGCCCCTCTAGCGTTCGCACAGATACGCAGTATTTT. The rearrangement links TRBV5-4 to TRBJ2-3; maybe TRBD2 (6 bases). The CDR3 contains 15 residues. Trimming left V 4 bases short and J 1 base short, with 13 bases between. Germline V CDR1 and CDR2: SGHNT, YYREEE (reference sequence).